Listed here are 11 T cell receptor beta chains from one sample, sequenced in a study of blood T cell repertoires in COVID-19. Clones were sequenced by immunoSEQ multiplex PCR, and TCRdb holds only the in-frame ones, with some missing. The data contain hundreds of thousands of clones, around nine tenths of them singletons. What was sequenced was peripheral blood. Receptors originate from a woman aged 40 to 50 who had recovered from COVID-19.

The V gene is TRBV5-1, the J gene TRBJ2-1; 14 bases map to TRBD2. There are 16 residues in the CDR3. Germline values: CDR1 SGHRS, CDR2 YFSETQ. V lost 5 bases and J lost 9; bases outside the gene matches: 10. CDR3 in amino acids: CASSWVSGLAGVEQFF. DNA of the CDR3: TGCGCCAGCAGTTGGGTCTCGGGACTAGCGGGAGTTGAGCAGTTCTTC.

The V gene is TRBV6-5, the J gene TRBJ1-1; D gene ambiguous. The CDR3 length is 15 residues. Germline V gene lookup returns CDR1 MNHEY and CDR2 SVGAGI. Trimming shortened V by 6 bases and J by 5 bases, and 19 bases separated the two germline ends. CDR3 region: CASSPEAARRTEAFF. The CDR3 DNA follows: TGTGCCAGCAGCCCCGAAGCGGCACGTCGGACTGAAGCTTTCTTT.

This sequence joins TRBV5-1 and TRBJ2-5; D is possibly TRBD1 (6 bases). The germline V gene encodes CDR1 SGHRS and CDR2 YFSETQ. Trimming removed 7 bases at V and 6 bases at J, with 13 bases between. The CDR3 runs 12 residues. Here the CDR3 DNA reads TGCGCCAGCGGACCGGGACAAAAGACCCAGTACTTC. It specifies CASGPGQKTQYF.

The chain combines TRBV10-3 with TRBJ2-1; D is uncertain. The CDR3 contains 9 residues. V lost 11 bases and J lost 8, with 7 bases in between. Germline V gene sequence: CDR1 ENHRY, CDR2 SYGVKD. CDR3 sequence: CAARYEQFF. CDR3 DNA sequence: TGTGCCGCACGGTATGAGCAGTTCTTC.

This rearrangement joins TRBV6-5 to TRBJ1-3, with 10 bases that match TRBD1. Trimming cost V 4 bases and J 2 bases; bases outside gene matches: 2. In germline, CDR1 is MNHEY, CDR2 SVGAGI. The CDR3 loop spans 15 amino acids. CDR3 amino acids: CASSSDRGPGNTIYF. The DNA of the CDR3 is TGTGCCAGCAGTTCCGACAGGGGGCCTGGAAACACCATATATTTT.

Here the CDR3 DNA reads TGTGCCAGCAGCGGGGGGGGGACAGGTACAACTGGGACTGGAAACACCATATATTTT. Translating it yields CASSGGGTGTTGTGNTIYF. J is TRBJ1-3 and V is TRBV7-2, with 8 bases fitting TRBD1. The trim removed 5 bases at V and 2 bases at J, leaving 17 bases unmatched. The CDR3 has 19 residues. Germline CDR1 is SGHTA and CDR2 is FQGNSA. The full variable domain, with the rest looked up from reference TRBV7-2 and TRBJ1-3, is GAGVSQSPSNKVTEKGKDVELRCDPISGHTALYWYRQSLGQGLEFLIYFQGNSAPDKSGLPSDRFSAERTGGSVSTLTIQRTQQEDSAVYLCASSGGGTGTTGTGNTIYFGEGSWLTVV.

The chain couples TRBV20-1 to TRBJ1-6; D unclear. Germline V gene lookup returns CDR1 DFQATT and CDR2 SNEGSKA (reference sequence). This CDR3 contains 13 residues. The V end was cut by 3 bases, the J end by 9 bases, with 12 bases between. In DNA form, the CDR3 reads TGCAGTGCTAGTGACCCGGCGGGTTCACCCCTCCACTTT. Amino acids: CSASDPAGSPLHF.

The J gene is TRBJ2-1, the V gene TRBV5-1, with TRBD2 matching over 13 bases. The germline V gene encodes CDR1 SGHRS and CDR2 YFSETQ. V lost 3 bases to trimming and J lost 0 bases; unmatched junction nucleotides: 0. This CDR3 region has 16 residues. The chain's CDR3 is CASSWTSGSSYNEQFF. The DNA of the CDR3 is TGCGCCAGCAGCTGGACTAGCGGGAGCTCCTACAATGAGCAGTTCTTC.

This chain joins TRBV3-1 (or the pseudogene TRBV3-2) and TRBJ2-1; possible D gene TRBD1, 5 bases. Per the germline V gene, CDR1 is LGHDT and CDR2 is YNNKEL (reference sequence). This CDR3 comprises 13 residues. Trimming shortened V by 5 bases and J by 6 bases, and 11 bases separated the two germline ends. The CDR3 coding sequence is TGTGCCAGCAGCGACAGTGTGGGCAATGAGCAGTTCTTC. Translated: CASSDSVGNEQFF.

The genes are TRBV10-1 and TRBJ2-7; TRBD2 might be the D (5 bases). V shed 10 bases and J shed 3 bases, with 19 bases lying between them. The CDR3 is 14 amino acids. Germline values: CDR1 WNHNN, CDR2 SYGVQD (reference sequence). CDR3: CATEPRSGSYEQYV. CDR3 nucleotide sequence: TGCGCCACCGAGCCGCGGTCGGGGAGCTACGAGCAGTACGTC.

V and J are TRBV6-5 and TRBJ2-1, with D hard to call. CDR3 length: 12 amino acids. The V end was cut by 0 bases, the J end by 16 bases, with 13 bases between. Germline CDR1 MNHEY, CDR2 SVGAGI. CDR3: CASSYSTWPLFF. The CDR3 DNA is TGTGCCAGCAGTTACTCTACGTGGCCCCTTTTCTTC.